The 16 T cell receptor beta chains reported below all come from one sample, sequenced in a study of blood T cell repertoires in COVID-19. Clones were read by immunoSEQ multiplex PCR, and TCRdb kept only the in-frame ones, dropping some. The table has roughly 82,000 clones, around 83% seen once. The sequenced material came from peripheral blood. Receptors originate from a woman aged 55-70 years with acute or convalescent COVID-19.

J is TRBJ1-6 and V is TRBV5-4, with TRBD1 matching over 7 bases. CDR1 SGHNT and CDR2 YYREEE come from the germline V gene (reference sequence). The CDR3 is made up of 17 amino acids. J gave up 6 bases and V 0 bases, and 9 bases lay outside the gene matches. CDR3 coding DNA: TGTGCCAGCAGCTTGGGTTCGCCGGGACAGATTAATTCACCCCTCCACTTT. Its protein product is CASSLGSPGQINSPLHF.

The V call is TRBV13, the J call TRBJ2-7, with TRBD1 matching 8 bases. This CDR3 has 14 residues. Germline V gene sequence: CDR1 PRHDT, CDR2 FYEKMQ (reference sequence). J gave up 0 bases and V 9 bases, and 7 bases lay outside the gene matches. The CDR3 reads CASKLGQGSYEQYF. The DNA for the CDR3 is TGTGCCAGTAAACTCGGACAGGGCTCCTACGAGCAGTACTTC.

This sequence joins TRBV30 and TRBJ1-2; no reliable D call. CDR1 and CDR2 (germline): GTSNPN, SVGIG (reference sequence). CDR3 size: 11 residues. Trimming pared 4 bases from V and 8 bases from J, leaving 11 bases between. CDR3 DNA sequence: TGTGCCTGGAAGGCGGCGGGCGGCTACACCTTC. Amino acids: CAWKAAGGYTF.

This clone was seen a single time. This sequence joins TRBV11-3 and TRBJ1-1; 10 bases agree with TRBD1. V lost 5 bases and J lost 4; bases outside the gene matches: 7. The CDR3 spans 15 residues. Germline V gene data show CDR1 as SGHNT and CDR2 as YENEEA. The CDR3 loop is CASSIGTGEITEAFF. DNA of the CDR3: TGTGCCAGCAGCATAGGGACAGGGGAGATCACTGAAGCTTTCTTT.

CDR3 protein: CASSYGQSSSEQYF. CDR3 in DNA: TGTGCCAGCAGCTATGGACAGTCTTCGTCCGAGCAGTACTTC. The chain has TRBV11-3 and TRBJ2-7, with D possibly TRBD1 on 6 matching bases. The V gene lost 4 bases and the J gene lost 6 bases, with 16 bases spanning the gap. The CDR3 totals 14 residues. CDR1 and CDR2 from the germline V gene are SGHNT and YENEEA.

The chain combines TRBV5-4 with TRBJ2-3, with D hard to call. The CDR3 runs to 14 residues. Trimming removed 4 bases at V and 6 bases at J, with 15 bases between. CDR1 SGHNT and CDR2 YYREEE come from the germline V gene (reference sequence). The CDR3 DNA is TGTGCCAGCAGCCTACGAATGCCCCCGGATACGCAGTATTTT. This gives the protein CASSLRMPPDTQYF.

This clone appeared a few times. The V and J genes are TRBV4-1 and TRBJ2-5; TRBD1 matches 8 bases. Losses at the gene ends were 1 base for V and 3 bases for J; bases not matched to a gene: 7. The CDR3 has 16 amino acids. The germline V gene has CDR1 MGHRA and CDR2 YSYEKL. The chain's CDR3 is CASSQGGQDRKETQYF. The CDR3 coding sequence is TGCGCCAGCAGCCAAGGGGGACAGGATCGCAAAGAGACCCAGTACTTC.

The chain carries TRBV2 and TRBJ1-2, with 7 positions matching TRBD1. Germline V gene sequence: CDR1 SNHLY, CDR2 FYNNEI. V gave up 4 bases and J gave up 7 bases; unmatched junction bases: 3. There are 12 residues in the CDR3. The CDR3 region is CASSGDRVGYTF. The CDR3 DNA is TGTGCCAGCAGTGGGGACAGAGTTGGCTACACCTTC.

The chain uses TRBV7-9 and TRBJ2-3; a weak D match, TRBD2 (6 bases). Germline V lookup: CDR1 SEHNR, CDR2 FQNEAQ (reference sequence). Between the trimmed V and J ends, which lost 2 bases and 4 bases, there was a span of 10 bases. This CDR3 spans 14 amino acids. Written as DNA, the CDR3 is TGTGCCAGCAGCTTAACGGGAGCGGCAGATACGCAGTATTTT. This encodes CASSLTGAADTQYF. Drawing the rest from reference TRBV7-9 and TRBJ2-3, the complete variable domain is DTGVSQNPRHKITKRGQNVTFRCDPISEHNRLYWYRQTLGQGPEFLTYFQNEAQLEKSRLLSDRFSAERPKGSFSTLEIQRTEQGDSAMYLCASSLTGAADTQYFGPGTRLTVL.

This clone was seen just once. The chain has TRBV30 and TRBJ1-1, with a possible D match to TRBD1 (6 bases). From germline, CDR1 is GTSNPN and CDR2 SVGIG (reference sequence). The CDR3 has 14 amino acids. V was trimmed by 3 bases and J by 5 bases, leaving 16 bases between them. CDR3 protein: CAWSVTGLRTEAFF. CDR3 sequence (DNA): TGTGCCTGGAGCGTTACAGGGCTTAGGACTGAAGCTTTCTTT.

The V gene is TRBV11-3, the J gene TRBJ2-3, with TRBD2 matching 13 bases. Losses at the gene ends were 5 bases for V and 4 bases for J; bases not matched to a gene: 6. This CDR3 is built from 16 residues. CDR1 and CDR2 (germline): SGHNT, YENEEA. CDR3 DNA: TGTGCCAGCAGCAAAGGGACTAGCGGGACGGCAGATACGCAGTATTTT. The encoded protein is CASSKGTSGTADTQYF. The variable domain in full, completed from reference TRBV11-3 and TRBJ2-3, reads EAGVVQSPRYKIIEKKQPVAFWCNPISGHNTLYWYLQNLGQGPELLIRYENEEAVDDSQLPKDRFSAERLKGVDSTLKIQPAELGDSAVYLCASSKGTSGTADTQYFGPGTRLTVL.

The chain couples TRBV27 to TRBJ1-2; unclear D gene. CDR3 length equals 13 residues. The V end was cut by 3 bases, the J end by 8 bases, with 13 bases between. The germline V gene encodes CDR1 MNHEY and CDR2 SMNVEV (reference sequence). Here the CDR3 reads CASSLSRLAGYTF. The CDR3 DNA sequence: TGTGCCAGCAGTTTGTCCAGGCTTGCAGGCTACACCTTC.

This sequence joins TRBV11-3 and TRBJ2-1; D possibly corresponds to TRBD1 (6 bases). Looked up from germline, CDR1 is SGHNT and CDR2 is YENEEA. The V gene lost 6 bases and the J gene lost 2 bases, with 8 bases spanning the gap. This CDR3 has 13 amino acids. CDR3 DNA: TGTGCCAGCAGTCGGACAGCCTACAATGAGCAGTTCTTC. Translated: CASSRTAYNEQFF.

DNA for the CDR3: TGTGCCAGTAGTATGGGAACAGGGAATGAAAAACTGTTTTTT. Residues: CASSMGTGNEKLFF. J is TRBJ1-4 and V is TRBV19, with TRBD1 as a possible D gene (6 bases). The CDR3 loop spans 14 amino acids. CDR1 and CDR2 from the germline V gene are LNHDA and SQIVND (reference sequence). Trimming cost V 3 bases and J 5 bases, with 10 bases left between them.

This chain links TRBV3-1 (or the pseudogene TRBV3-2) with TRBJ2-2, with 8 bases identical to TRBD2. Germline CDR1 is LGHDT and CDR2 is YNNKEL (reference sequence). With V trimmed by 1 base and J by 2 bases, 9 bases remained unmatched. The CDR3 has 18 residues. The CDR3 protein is CASSQGSSAGANTGELFF. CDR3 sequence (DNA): TGTGCCAGCAGCCAAGGTAGTTCAGCGGGAGCTAACACCGGGGAGCTGTTTTTT.

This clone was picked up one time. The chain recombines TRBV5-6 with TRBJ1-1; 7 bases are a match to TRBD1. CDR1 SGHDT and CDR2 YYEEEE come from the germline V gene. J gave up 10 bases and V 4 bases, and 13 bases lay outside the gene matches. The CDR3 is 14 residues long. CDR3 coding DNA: TGTGCCAGCAGCCAGGGACAGCTCATTAAGGGAGCTTTCTTT. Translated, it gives CASSQGQLIKGAFF.